This entry lists 25 T cell receptor beta chains sequenced from one sample in a study of PD-1 blockade in classical Hodgkin lymphoma. Time point in this sample: cycle 4 day 1 (C4D1), after 6 weeks of nivolumab. Every patient relapsed after autologous stem cell transplantation, and brentuximab vedotin exposure varied. Negative magnetic selection isolated CD4+ T cells from thawed PBMCs. Some clones are missing from TCRdb's copy, which holds only in-frame ones; the method was immunoSEQ multiplex PCR. Of under 35,000 clones in the sample, roughly 85% were seen once. The source material was CD4+ T cells from blood, sampled before the fourth cycle of nivolumab. These receptors were collected from a human donor with classical Hodgkin lymphoma.

The chain links TRBV6-1 to TRBJ1-5; D possibly corresponds to TRBD1 (6 bases). This CDR3 spans 15 amino acids. Germline V CDR1 and CDR2: MNHNS, SASEGT. The V gene lost 2 bases and the J gene lost 3 bases, with 11 bases spanning the gap. CDR3 DNA sequence: TGTGCCAGCAGTGAATTTCAGGGGTACAATCAGCCCCAGCATTTT. Translation gives CASSEFQGYNQPQHF.

This chain joins TRBV7-2 and TRBJ1-2; D is ambiguous. The germline V and J ends were trimmed by 5 bases and 5 bases, with 6 bases remaining between them. This CDR3 spans 11 amino acids. Looked up from germline, CDR1 is SGHTA and CDR2 is FQGNSA. The CDR3 is CASSPAYGYTF. The CDR3 nucleotides read TGTGCCAGCAGCCCAGCGTATGGCTACACCTTC.

V is TRBV27 and J is TRBJ1-2; D is perhaps TRBD1 (6 bases). Germline CDR1 MNHEY, CDR2 SMNVEV (reference sequence). Deletions cut 6 bases from V and 4 bases from J, with 12 bases between. The CDR3 extends over 13 amino acids. CDR3 region: CASRLTGSYGYTF. As DNA, the CDR3 is TGTGCCAGCAGACTAACAGGGAGCTATGGCTACACCTTC.

This rearrangement joins TRBV14 to TRBJ2-2, with TRBD2 matching 14 bases. Trimming removed 6 bases from V and 13 bases from J; junction bases left unmatched: 10. The germline gives CDR1 SGHDN, CDR2 FVKESK. This CDR3 region has 15 residues. As DNA, the CDR3 is TGTGCCAGCAGTCCCGGACTAGCGGGAGGTGTGGTGCTGTTTTTT. As protein: CASSPGLAGGVVLFF. Together with reference TRBV14 and TRBJ2-2, the CDR3 gives the full variable domain: EAGVTQFPSHSVIEKGQTVTLRCDPISGHDNLYWYRRVMGKEIKFLLHFVKESKQDESGMPNNRFLAERTGGTYSTLKVQPAELEDSGVYFCASSPGLAGGVVLFFGEGSRLTVL.

The chain links TRBV28 to TRBJ1-1; no definite D call. Germline V gene sequence: CDR1 MDHEN, CDR2 SYDVKM. With 7 bases removed from V and 3 bases from J, the gap between germline ends came to 6 bases. This CDR3 is built from 11 residues. In DNA, the CDR3 is TGTGCCAGCAAATTGTACACTGAAGCTTTCTTT. It is translated as CASKLYTEAFF.

The table lists this clone with a few counts. The chain is built from TRBV2 and TRBJ1-2; a weak D match, TRBD1 (6 bases). The germline V gene has CDR1 SNHLY and CDR2 FYNNEI. The CDR3 spans 18 residues. V dropped 7 bases and J dropped 4 bases, with 28 bases sitting between them. CDR3 bases: TGTGCCAGCACCGGCCAAGCGCTGACACAGGGTAGGAGCTATGGCTACACCTTC. This sequence encodes CASTGQALTQGRSYGYTF. Drawing the rest from reference TRBV2 and TRBJ1-2, the complete variable domain is EPEVTQTPSHQVTQMGQEVILRCVPISNHLYFYWYRQILGQKVEFLVSFYNNEISEKSEIFDDQFSVERPDGSNFTLKIRSTKLEDSAMYFCASTGQALTQGRSYGYTFGSGTRLTVV.

The chain employs TRBV27 and TRBJ1-1; D not certain. Germline V CDR1 and CDR2: MNHEY, SMNVEV (reference sequence). V lost 3 bases to trimming and J lost 4 bases, with 9 bases between them. There are 13 residues in the CDR3. Written as DNA, the CDR3 is TGTGCCAGCAGTTTGGTTTTAGGCACTGAAGCTTTCTTT. As protein: CASSLVLGTEAFF.

In this sample, this clone turned up once. The V call is TRBV27, the J call TRBJ2-5; 9 positions match TRBD1. This CDR3 comprises 15 residues. In germline, CDR1 is MNHEY, CDR2 SMNVEV (reference sequence). The V gene end was trimmed by 3 bases and the J gene end by 5 bases; junction bases not matched to a gene: 7. CDR3 residues: CASSFRDREWETQYF. The CDR3 DNA follows: TGTGCCAGCAGTTTCCGGGACAGGGAGTGGGAGACCCAGTACTTC.

The chain employs TRBV19 and TRBJ2-1; a possible D gene is TRBD2 (6 bases). The CDR3 sequence is 15 residues long. CDR1 and CDR2 (germline): LNHDA, SQIVND (reference sequence). Trimming removed 8 bases from V and 7 bases from J, with 21 bases in between. CDR3 loop: CASLGLLANGNEQFF. The CDR3 DNA follows: TGTGCCAGTCTCGGCCTACTAGCTAATGGTAATGAGCAGTTCTTC.

The gene calls are TRBV5-1 and TRBJ2-7; a possible D gene is TRBD1 (6 bases). The CDR3 spans 15 residues. With 1 base removed from V and 1 base from J, the gap between germline ends came to 12 bases. In germline, CDR1 is SGHRS, CDR2 YFSETQ. The CDR3: CASSLLGASSYEQYF. The CDR3 nucleotides read TGCGCCAGCAGCTTGTTGGGGGCATCGTCCTACGAGCAGTACTTC.

This chain uses TRBV15 with TRBJ2-7; D gene ambiguous. The CDR3 runs 13 residues. The V gene lost 1 base and the J gene lost 5 bases, with 9 bases spanning the gap. Germline CDR1 and CDR2: LNHNV and YYDKDF (reference sequence). DNA for the CDR3: TGTGCCACCAGCAGAGGGTCCCGGAACGAGCAGTACTTC. Translating it yields CATSRGSRNEQYF. Based on the CDR3 plus reference TRBV15 and TRBJ2-7, the full variable domain is DAMVIQNPRYQVTQFGKPVTLSCSQTLNHNVMYWYQQKSSQAPKLLFHYYDKDFNNEADTPDNFQSRRPNTSFCFLDIRSPGLGDTAMYLCATSRGSRNEQYFGPGTRLTVT.

The CDR3 spells CASSTDRVNTIYF. As DNA, the CDR3 is TGTGCCAGCAGCACCGACAGGGTAAACACCATATATTTT. The rearrangement links TRBV7-2 to TRBJ1-3; 7 bases fit TRBD1. Germline CDR1 reads SGHTA; CDR2 reads FQGNSA. V was clipped by 5 bases and J by 6 bases; unmatched bases: 4. The CDR3 is made up of 13 amino acids.

CDR3: CSATGGPNTEAFF. CDR3 DNA: TGCAGCGCCACAGGGGGCCCGAACACTGAAGCTTTCTTT. The chain combines TRBV29-1 with TRBJ1-1; 9 positions match TRBD1. The V gene's germline CDR1 is SQVTM and CDR2 ANQGSEA. This CDR3 is built from 13 residues. The V segment lost 7 bases and the J segment 1 base; nucleotides outside the gene matches: 4.

This chain connects TRBV5-1 to TRBJ1-5; no clear D. Germline assignment: CDR1 SGHRS and CDR2 YFSETQ. This CDR3 comprises 13 residues. V gave up 0 bases and J gave up 5 bases, with 6 bases separating them. CDR3 nucleotides: TGCGCCAGCAGCTTGGGCTTGCATCAGCCCCAGCATTTT. Translation gives CASSLGLHQPQHF.

This clone was picked up one time. J is TRBJ1-2 and V is TRBV6-1, with TRBD1 as a possible D gene (6 bases). Germline V gene lookup returns CDR1 MNHNS and CDR2 SASEGT. V was shortened by 6 bases and J by 1 base, with 15 bases between the two germline ends. This CDR3 spans 15 amino acids. The chain's CDR3 is CASSAGQSLNYGYTF. The CDR3 coding sequence is TGTGCCAGCAGCGCCGGACAGAGTCTTAACTATGGCTACACCTTC.

The chain recombines TRBV7-2 with TRBJ2-3; possibly TRBD2 for D (6 bases). Deletions cut 4 bases from V and 0 bases from J, with 8 bases between. CDR1 and CDR2 from the germline V gene are SGHTA and FQGNSA. The CDR3 is 14 residues long. CDR3 coding DNA: TGTGCCAGCAGCTCAGGGACTAGCACAGATACGCAGTATTTT. This translates into CASSSGTSTDTQYF.

CDR3 amino acids: CASSYSGGRGYGYTF. CDR3 nucleotide sequence: TGTGCCAGCAGTTACTCAGGGGGGCGCGGCTATGGCTACACCTTC. The chain combines TRBV6-5 with TRBJ1-2; D possibly corresponds to TRBD1 (6 bases). Trimming took 0 bases from V and 4 from J, leaving 12 bases between them. The CDR3 contains 15 residues. Germline assignment: CDR1 MNHEY and CDR2 SVGAGI.

The rearrangement links TRBV5-1 to TRBJ2-2, with 8 positions matching TRBD1. The junction had 9 bases not matched to a gene; V was cut back by 5 bases and J by 0 bases. CDR1 is SGHRS, CDR2 YFSETQ, per germline. The CDR3 is 17 residues long. CDR3 loop: CASRRTGSITNTGELFF. CDR3 nucleotides: TGCGCCAGCAGAAGGACAGGGTCAATAACGAACACCGGGGAGCTGTTTTTT.

V and J are TRBV5-1 and TRBJ2-3; 10 bases line up with TRBD2. This CDR3 contains 16 residues. Germline CDR1 is SGHRS and CDR2 is YFSETQ. Losses at the gene ends were 3 bases for V and 2 bases for J; bases not matched to a gene: 6. The CDR3 DNA reads TGCGCCAGCAGCTGGACAAGCGGGAGGGCCACAGATACGCAGTATTTT. Translation gives CASSWTSGRATDTQYF.

The V gene is TRBV9, the J gene TRBJ2-4; D could derive from TRBD1 or TRBD2 (5 bases each). CDR1 and CDR2 (germline): SGDLS, YYNGEE. The CDR3 sequence is 14 residues long. V dropped 4 bases and J dropped 8 bases, with 16 bases sitting between them. CDR3 DNA sequence: TGTGCCAGCAGCCCAGGGACCGCTGGAGACATTCAGTACTTC. Its translation is CASSPGTAGDIQYF.

The chain couples TRBV12-5 to TRBJ2-7, with D possibly matching TRBD1 (6 bases). CDR1 is LGHNT and CDR2 is FRNRAP in the germline V gene. The V and J ends lost 1 base and 4 bases respectively, with 14 bases between them. The CDR3 extends over 15 amino acids. In nucleotides, the CDR3 is TGTGCTAGTGGTTTGGGGCAAACAGGGAATTACGAGCAGTACTTC. This translates into CASGLGQTGNYEQYF. The variable domain in full, with the rest retrieved from reference TRBV12-5 and TRBJ2-7, is DARVTQTPRHKVTEMGQEVTMRCQPILGHNTVFWYRQTMMQGLELLAYFRNRAPLDDSGMPKDRFSAEMPDATLATLKIQPSEPRDSAVYFCASGLGQTGNYEQYFGPGTRLTVT.

The rearrangement uses TRBV4-1 and TRBJ2-7; TRBD2 matches at 14 bases. The V and J ends lost 3 bases and 3 bases, in that order; junction bases with no gene match: 4. There are 16 residues in the CDR3. CDR1 and CDR2 from the germline V gene are MGHRA and YSYEKL. CDR3 DNA: TGCGCCAGCAGCCACCCGGGACTAGCGGGAGTCTACGAGCAGTACTTC. The encoded protein is CASSHPGLAGVYEQYF.

V gene TRBV6-1 combines with J gene TRBJ2-6; D ambiguous. The V gene's germline CDR1 is MNHNS and CDR2 SASEGT. The V end lost 1 base, the J end lost 2 bases, and 6 bases lay between the germline ends. The CDR3 is made up of 15 amino acids. The CDR3 protein is CASSEENTGANVLTF. The CDR3 DNA reads TGTGCCAGCAGTGAAGAGAACACTGGGGCCAACGTCCTGACTTTC.

The chain recombines TRBV10-1 with TRBJ2-5; D unclear. The J call may be faulty, since TRBJ2-7 better matches the DNA end. CDR1 is WNHNN, CDR2 SYGVQD, per germline (reference sequence). The CDR3 spans 12 residues. The CDR3 is CASSHFSYEQYF. The CDR3 coding sequence is TGCGCCAGCAGTCACTTCTCCTACGAGCAGTACTTC.

The chain recombines TRBV5-8 with TRBJ2-7; D uncertain. V gave up 3 bases and J gave up 3 bases, with 10 bases separating them. There are 13 residues in the CDR3. Per the germline V gene, CDR1 is SGHTS and CDR2 is YDEGEE. DNA of the CDR3: TGTGCCAGCAGCTGGCGCAGCAACTACGAGCAGTACTTC. Translated, it gives CASSWRSNYEQYF. Full variable domain (missing parts from reference TRBV5-8 and TRBJ2-7): EAGVTQSPTHLIKTRGQQATLRCSPISGHTSVYWYQQALGLGLQFLLWYDEGEERNRGNFPPRFSGRQFPNYSSELNVNALELEDSALYLCASSWRSNYEQYFGPGTRLTVT.